These 22 T cell receptor beta chains were sequenced from one sample in a study of cytomegalovirus exposure and HLA in healthy donors. The protocol was immunoSEQ multiplex PCR, while the TCRdb copy is restricted to in-frame clones and leaves out a portion. The sample lists 78,000 or so clones; just under 95% were seen once. The sequenced sample was PBMCs. The receptor set was obtained from a young woman in good health and CMV-seropositive.

The chain employs TRBV19 and TRBJ2-1, with 10 bases aligning to TRBD1. CDR1 is LNHDA and CDR2 is SQIVND in the germline V gene (reference sequence). V lost 7 bases to trimming and J lost 3 bases; unmatched junction nucleotides: 3. The CDR3 is 14 amino acids. The CDR3 coding sequence is TGTGCCAGTATGACAGGGGGCCTCTACAATGAGCAGTTCTTC. This encodes CASMTGGLYNEQFF. Supplemented by reference TRBV19 and TRBJ2-1, the full variable domain reads DGGITQSPKYLFRKEGQNVTLSCEQNLNHDAMYWYRQDPGQGLRLIYYSQIVNDFQKGDIAEGYSVSREKKESFPLTVTSAQKNPTAFYLCASMTGGLYNEQFFGPGTRLTVL.

Only a few counts were recorded for this clone. This rearrangement joins TRBV7-2 to TRBJ1-2; maybe TRBD1 (6 bases). The CDR3 has 12 amino acids. The germline V gene has CDR1 SGHTA and CDR2 FQGNSA. With 6 bases removed from V and 4 bases from J, the gap between germline ends came to 9 bases. The CDR3 coding sequence is TGTGCCAGCAGGGGGGCAGGCTATGGCTACACCTTC. Translating gives CASRGAGYGYTF.

This rearrangement joins TRBV29-1 to TRBJ2-1; 7 bases are a match to TRBD2. The germline gives CDR1 SQVTM, CDR2 ANQGSEA. There are 18 residues in the CDR3. V shed 6 bases, J shed 8 bases, and the junction held 25 bases outside the gene matches. The DNA for the CDR3 is TGCAGCGTAGGCTACCCTGACAATTACGTCGAGGGAGGGGATGAGCAGTTCTTC. It is translated as CSVGYPDNYVEGGDEQFF.

The chain carries TRBV9 and TRBJ1-5, with TRBD1 matching over 12 bases. The CDR3 contains 15 residues. CDR1 SGDLS and CDR2 YYNGEE come from the germline V gene. The junction had 3 bases not matched to a gene; V was cut back by 4 bases and J by 4 bases. CDR3 coding DNA: TGTGCCAGCAGCCGGGACAGGGGGCTTAATCAGCCCCAGCATTTT. Its protein product is CASSRDRGLNQPQHF.

J is TRBJ2-2 and V is TRBV5-1, with unresolved D. This CDR3 contains 15 residues. CDR1 and CDR2 from the germline V gene are SGHRS and YFSETQ. The germline V and J ends were trimmed by 0 bases and 0 bases, with 6 bases remaining between them. CDR3 sequence (DNA): TGCGCCAGCAGCTTGGCCTCAGCGAACACCGGGGAGCTGTTTTTT. Its protein is CASSLASANTGELFF.

This chain uses TRBV10-3 with TRBJ2-3; TRBD2 is a possible D gene (5 bases). Germline V gene data show CDR1 as ENHRY and CDR2 as SYGVKD. There are 16 residues in the CDR3. Between the trimmed V and J ends, which lost 1 base and 2 bases, there was a span of 13 bases. The CDR3 DNA reads as TGTGCCATCAGTGAGTTTGCGGGCTTTAACACAGATACGCAGTATTTT. This gives the protein CAISEFAGFNTDTQYF.

The CDR3: CASSQGTDNSPLHF. CDR3 sequence (DNA): TGTGCCAGCAGCCAAGGGACAGATAATTCACCCCTCCACTTT. The V call is TRBV14, the J call TRBJ1-6, with a tentative D call TRBD1 (6 bases). Trimming pared 1 base from V and 5 bases from J, leaving 6 bases between. This CDR3 is built from 14 residues. CDR1 and CDR2 from the germline V gene are SGHDN and FVKESK.

This sequence joins TRBV7-8 and TRBJ2-3; 11 positions match TRBD2. V was clipped by 3 bases and J by 2 bases; unmatched bases: 7. The CDR3 runs 17 residues. Germline loops: CDR1 SGHVS, CDR2 FQNEAQ. The CDR3 nucleotides read TGTGCCAGCAGCTTTGGGTCTAGCGGGGGGCTCACAGATACGCAGTATTTT. Translated, it gives CASSFGSSGGLTDTQYF.

The V call is TRBV6-6, the J call TRBJ1-1, with 7 bases fitting TRBD1. This CDR3 is 14 amino acids long. The ends lost 2 bases at V and 5 bases at J; junction bases unmatched: 5. Germline lookup yields CDR1 MNHNY and CDR2 SVGAGI (reference sequence). This CDR3 is CASSYEGAGTEAFF. The DNA for the CDR3 is TGTGCCAGCAGTTACGAGGGGGCAGGAACTGAAGCTTTCTTT.

The chain's CDR3 is CASSFGGAGEKLFF. The CDR3 bases are TGTGCCAGCAGCTTTGGGGGCGCGGGTGAAAAACTGTTTTTT. This sequence joins TRBV7-9 and TRBJ1-4; possible D gene TRBD1, 6 bases. From germline, CDR1 is SEHNR and CDR2 FQNEAQ (reference sequence). V lost 3 bases to trimming and J lost 7 bases, with 12 bases between them. This CDR3 is 14 amino acids long.

The chain uses TRBV11-2 and TRBJ2-2, with D perhaps matching TRBD2 (5 bases). This CDR3 has 17 amino acids. V lost 1 base and J 3 bases, leaving 15 bases between the germline ends. Germline assignment: CDR1 SGHAT and CDR2 FQNNGV. DNA of the CDR3: TGTGCCAGCAGCTTAGGCCGGGGAAAAAGGGACACCGGGGAGCTGTTTTTT. Residues: CASSLGRGKRDTGELFF.

The chain is built from TRBV11-2 and TRBJ1-3; 7 nucleotides align to TRBD1. This CDR3 spans 16 amino acids. Unmatched junction bases numbered 9, after V lost 4 bases and J lost 3 bases. The V gene's germline CDR1 is SGHAT and CDR2 FQNNGV. Written as DNA, the CDR3 is TGTGCCAGCAGCTCCGGACAGACAGGGCTTGGAAACACCATATATTTT. Its protein is CASSSGQTGLGNTIYF.

In nucleotides, the CDR3 is TGTGCCAGCAGCCTAACCCAGCAGGGGGTAACTGAAGCTTTCTTT. It encodes CASSLTQQGVTEAFF. This chain connects TRBV4-2 to TRBJ1-1; 7 bases agree with TRBD1. The CDR3 extends over 15 amino acids. Trimming cost V 4 bases and J 5 bases; bases outside gene matches: 10. Germline loops: CDR1 LGHNA, CDR2 YNFKEQ.

V gene TRBV9 combines with J gene TRBJ2-1; D is perhaps TRBD1 (6 bases). This CDR3 is 16 amino acids long. Per the germline V gene, CDR1 is SGDLS and CDR2 is YYNGEE. V was trimmed by 0 bases and J by 2 bases, leaving 12 bases between them. CDR3 sequence reads: CASSVGGPLTYNEQFF. As DNA, the CDR3 is TGTGCCAGCAGCGTAGGGGGGCCCCTAACCTACAATGAGCAGTTCTTC.

The chain employs TRBV14 and TRBJ1-2, with 9 positions matching TRBD1. The ends lost 4 bases at V and 10 bases at J; junction bases unmatched: 7. The V gene's germline CDR1 is SGHDN and CDR2 FVKESK. This CDR3 is 13 amino acids long. Here the CDR3 reads CASSPGQGIVYTF. CDR3 nucleotide sequence: TGTGCCAGCAGCCCCGGACAGGGGATTGTCTACACCTTC.

CDR3: CASRRLGSSYNEQFF. CDR3 nucleotides: TGTGCCAGCAGACGACTTGGGTCCTCCTACAATGAGCAGTTCTTC. The rearrangement uses TRBV27 and TRBJ2-1; unclear D gene. Trimming pared 6 bases from V and 0 bases from J, leaving 12 bases between. The CDR3 runs to 15 residues. Germline CDR1 and CDR2: MNHEY and SMNVEV (reference sequence).

This rearrangement joins TRBV28 to TRBJ2-7; 7 bases fit TRBD1. Per germline, CDR1 MDHEN and CDR2 SYDVKM. CDR3 size: 16 residues. Trimming took 4 bases from V and 0 from J; bases not matched to a gene: 9. The CDR3 DNA follows: TGTGCCAGCAGTTACCCATTGACAGGGAACTCCTACGAGCAGTACTTC. It specifies CASSYPLTGNSYEQYF.

The table lists this clone with a count of one. This chain joins TRBV19 and TRBJ1-2; D is ambiguous. The CDR3 has 12 amino acids. CDR1 is LNHDA and CDR2 is SQIVND in the germline V gene (reference sequence). V lost 7 bases and J lost 4, with 10 bases in between. The CDR3 nucleotides are TGTGCCAGTACCGAGCCCCCCTATGGCTACACCTTC. Its protein product is CASTEPPYGYTF.

This rearrangement joins TRBV7-2 to TRBJ2-7; 9 nucleotides match TRBD2. V lost 0 bases and J lost 0; bases outside the gene matches: 0. The germline V gene encodes CDR1 SGHTA and CDR2 FQGNSA. The CDR3 is 15 residues long. CDR3 in DNA: TGTGCCAGCAGCTTAGCAGCGGGGGGCTCCTACGAGCAGTACTTC. Its translation is CASSLAAGGSYEQYF.

The chain recombines TRBV6-1 with TRBJ1-2; maybe TRBD1 (6 bases). In germline, CDR1 is MNHNS, CDR2 SASEGT. The CDR3 sequence is 15 residues long. The V end was cut by 5 bases, the J end by 6 bases, with 19 bases between. CDR3 residues: CASSTWDILLDGYTF. CDR3 bases: TGTGCCAGCAGTACGTGGGACATTTTGCTGGATGGCTACACCTTC.

This sequence joins TRBV9 and TRBJ2-3; 9 nucleotides align to TRBD2. The CDR3 covers 16 residues. Germline CDR1 and CDR2: SGDLS and YYNGEE. The V segment lost 0 bases and the J segment 8 bases; nucleotides outside the gene matches: 10. As DNA, the CDR3 is TGTGCCAGCAGCGTAGATGCCGCGGGGGGGCTGGGTACGCAGTATTTT. Protein product: CASSVDAAGGLGTQYF.

This clone has a single count. This sequence joins TRBV9 and TRBJ1-1; 8 bases agree with TRBD1. The CDR3 contains 13 residues. V trimming: 3 bases; J trimming: 8 bases; junction bases outside the gene matches: 6. Germline CDR1 is SGDLS and CDR2 is YYNGEE. This chain's CDR3 is CASSARQGTEAFF. Here the CDR3 DNA reads TGTGCCAGCAGCGCCCGACAGGGGACAGAAGCTTTCTTT.